The 28 T cell receptor beta chains in this list originate from one sample, sequenced in a study of HIV-infected children after antiretroviral therapy interruption. RNA-based 3' RACE libraries used unique molecular identifiers. TCRdb re-called the 3' RACE reads through MiXCR, storing one row per CDR3 protein. The table lists about 15,000 distinct CDR3 sequences, approximately 3.6% of them singletons. Treatment of the sample: PENTA 11 planned treatment interruption arm or continuous ART arm. Sequenced here: CD45RO+ CD8+ T cells from PBMCs, pooled from several time points, sampled from a donor given antiretroviral therapy, either interrupted or continuous. Subset given: memory CD8+ CD45RO+ CD45RA- T cells. The receptors were gathered from a pool of human donors with HIV.

This clonotype was recorded many times. The gene calls are TRBV6-4 and TRBJ2-2, with D possibly matching TRBD1 (8 bases). This CDR3 is 15 amino acids long. CDR1 and CDR2 (germline): MRHNA, SNTAGT. Trimming took 5 bases from V and 7 from J, leaving 17 bases between them. The CDR3 DNA sequence: TGTGCCAGCAGTCCCACAGGGGGGGCCGGCGGGGAGCTGTTTTTT. As protein: CASSPTGGAGGELFF.

This clonotype appeared many times. This chain connects TRBV4-1 to TRBJ2-1, with a tentative D call TRBD1 (6 bases). Germline assignment: CDR1 MGHRA and CDR2 YSYEKL. CDR3 length: 15 amino acids. V dropped 3 bases and J dropped 4 bases, with 13 bases sitting between them. The CDR3 DNA reads as TGCGCCAGCAGCCAGTCAGGGGCCTCATACAATGAGCAGTTCTTC. It is translated as CASSQSGASYNEQFF.

In this sample, this clonotype turned up many times. The chain is built from TRBV6-6 and TRBJ2-7, with D uncertain. Trimming left V 6 bases short and J 6 bases short, with 9 bases between. CDR3 length: 11 amino acids. Per the germline V gene, CDR1 is MNHNY and CDR2 is SVGAGI (reference sequence). CDR3 DNA sequence: TGTGCCAGCAGATCTTCGGGCGAGCAGTACTTC. Protein product: CASRSSGEQYF.

This clonotype was counted at least ten times. The gene calls are TRBV25-1 and TRBJ2-2, with D hard to call. The CDR3 has 12 amino acids. V was clipped by 3 bases and J by 5 bases, with 4 bases between them. CDR1 and CDR2 (germline): MGHDK, SYGVNS. DNA of the CDR3: TGTGCCAGCAGTGAGGTGACCGGGGAGCTGTTTTTT. As protein: CASSEVTGELFF.

This chain links TRBV5-6 with TRBJ2-5; 11 nucleotides align to TRBD2. The CDR3 is 17 amino acids. Germline assignment: CDR1 SGHDT and CDR2 YYEEEE. V lost 3 bases and J lost 2; bases outside the gene matches: 9. The CDR3 reads CASSSYLTSGAQETQYF. The CDR3 coding sequence is TGTGCCAGCAGCTCCTATCTGACTAGCGGGGCACAAGAGACCCAGTACTTC.

In this sample, this clonotype turned up many times. The chain couples TRBV7-9 to TRBJ2-3; 10 positions match TRBD2. The CDR3 spans 15 residues. Germline V gene sequence: CDR1 SEHNR, CDR2 FQNEAQ (reference sequence). Unmatched junction bases numbered 4, after V lost 3 bases and J lost 4 bases. This CDR3 is CASSFQRGGSDTQYF. CDR3 nucleotides: TGTGCCAGCAGCTTCCAGCGGGGGGGTTCAGATACGCAGTATTTT.

By sample share, this clonotype is medium-sized. The CDR3 here is CASEEVSGTRTDTQYF. The CDR3 nucleotides read TGTGCCAGCGAGGAGGTTTCAGGGACCCGCACAGATACGCAGTATTTT. The chain joins TRBV6-1 to TRBJ2-3, with D perhaps matching TRBD1 or TRBD2 (5 bases each). The CDR3 covers 16 residues. V was shortened by 8 bases and J by 1 base, with 19 bases between the two germline ends. Germline values: CDR1 MNHNS, CDR2 SASEGT.

This clonotype is labeled as medium-sized. The V gene is TRBV19, the J gene TRBJ2-3; D possibly corresponds to TRBD2 (5 bases). The CDR3 is 15 residues long. The germline CDR1 and CDR2 sequences are LNHDA and SQIVND (reference sequence). V was trimmed by 6 bases and J by 5 bases, leaving 18 bases between them. The CDR3 DNA reads TGTGCCAGTAGCCTAACTAGAACGGCATTAGATACGCAGTATTTT. Protein product: CASSLTRTALDTQYF. Based on the CDR3 plus reference TRBV19 and TRBJ2-3, the full variable domain is DGGITQSPKYLFRKEGQNVTLSCEQNLNHDAMYWYRQDPGQGLRLIYYSQIVNDFQKGDIAEGYSVSREKKESFPLTVTSAQKNPTAFYLCASSLTRTALDTQYFGPGTRLTVL.

This clonotype was detected many times. V is TRBV28 and J is TRBJ1-2, with D perhaps TRBD1 (5 bases). The CDR3 totals 14 residues. Germline values: CDR1 MDHEN, CDR2 SYDVKM. V lost 8 bases, J lost 5 bases, and 18 bases lay in between. The CDR3 DNA follows: TGTGCCAGCGGGGTCCAGGGATTACAGTATGGCTACACCTTC. This codes for CASGVQGLQYGYTF.

This clonotype showed up many times. The V gene is TRBV4-1, the J gene TRBJ2-3, with D possibly TRBD1 on 6 matching bases. The CDR3 loop spans 14 amino acids. The germline V and J ends were trimmed by 8 bases and 5 bases, with 17 bases remaining between them. Germline V gene sequence: CDR1 MGHRA, CDR2 YSYEKL. CDR3 DNA: TGCGCCAGCGGGACATACACCATTCGAGATACGCAGTATTTT. Translating gives CASGTYTIRDTQYF.

There are many counts of this clonotype. This chain connects TRBV5-6 to TRBJ2-7, with TRBD1 matching over 9 bases. The CDR3 is made up of 17 amino acids. CDR1 and CDR2 (germline): SGHDT, YYEEEE. The V and J ends lost 3 bases and 3 bases, in that order; junction bases with no gene match: 13. The CDR3, as DNA: TGTGCCAGCAGCTCATACGACAGGGGGATAAGCATCTACGAGCAGTACTTC. As protein: CASSSYDRGISIYEQYF.

The table lists this clonotype with many counts. The V call is TRBV20-1, the J call TRBJ1-5, with TRBD1 as a possible D gene (5 bases). Between the trimmed V and J ends, which lost 4 bases and 2 bases, there was a span of 15 bases. Per the germline V gene, CDR1 is DFQATT and CDR2 is SNEGSKA (reference sequence). The CDR3 loop spans 15 amino acids. The CDR3 coding sequence is TGCAGTGCTATAACCGGGACTTTGGGCAATCAGCCCCAGCATTTT. This sequence encodes CSAITGTLGNQPQHF.

The rearrangement joins TRBV6-2 or TRBV6-3 to TRBJ1-3; D is possibly TRBD1 (5 bases). Per germline, CDR1 MNHEY and CDR2 SVGEGT. This CDR3 comprises 14 residues. Deletions cut 7 bases from V and 0 bases from J, with 10 bases between. The CDR3 protein is CASTEGSSGNTIYF. CDR3 bases: TGTGCCAGCACGGAGGGGAGCTCTGGAAACACCATATATTTT.

This clonotype was seen ten or more times. The V call is TRBV6-1, the J call TRBJ2-1; no clear D. CDR3 length: 15 residues. Germline V CDR1 and CDR2: MNHNS, SASEGT. V was shortened by 5 bases and J by 6 bases, with 17 bases between the two germline ends. The CDR3 sequence is CASSSDGTTPNEQFF. CDR3 nucleotide sequence: TGTGCCAGCAGTTCCGACGGCACAACCCCCAATGAGCAGTTCTTC.

This clonotype came up many times. The V and J genes are TRBV11-2 and TRBJ2-7; no reliable D call. There are 13 residues in the CDR3. V was clipped by 6 bases and J by 0 bases, with 9 bases between them. From germline, CDR1 is SGHAT and CDR2 FQNNGV. The CDR3 loop is CASRISFSYEQYF. The CDR3 coding sequence is TGTGCCAGCAGAATTAGTTTCTCCTACGAGCAGTACTTC. The full variable domain, with the rest looked up from reference TRBV11-2 and TRBJ2-7, is EAGVAQSPRYKIIEKRQSVAFWCNPISGHATLYWYQQILGQGPKLLIQFQNNGVVDDSQLPKDRFSAERLKGVDSTLKIQPAKLEDSAVYLCASRISFSYEQYFGPGTRLTVT.

This clonotype showed up many times. V usage is TRBV27 and J usage is TRBJ2-1; weak D call: TRBD2 (6 bases). V was cut by 4 bases and J by 4 bases, with 20 bases left in between. Germline CDR1 reads MNHEY; CDR2 reads SMNVEV (reference sequence). The CDR3 sequence is 17 residues long. CDR3 DNA: TGTGCCAGCAGTTCCAGCCCCGCGGGATACCCATACAATGAGCAGTTCTTC. Its translation: CASSSSPAGYPYNEQFF.

This clonotype was recorded at least ten times. The gene calls are TRBV27 and TRBJ2-2; TRBD2 matches 9 bases. Germline trimming cut 2 bases from V and 2 bases from J; bases unmatched to any gene: 9. From germline, CDR1 is MNHEY and CDR2 SMNVEV (reference sequence). This CDR3 spans 18 amino acids. In nucleotides, the CDR3 is TGTGCCAGCAGTTTAAGTCGGCTAGCGGGGCTTAACACCGGGGAGCTGTTTTTT. Protein product: CASSLSRLAGLNTGELFF.

This rearrangement joins TRBV4-2 to TRBJ1-2, with unresolved D. This CDR3 region has 16 residues. CDR1 and CDR2 from the germline V gene are LGHNA and YNFKEQ. V was clipped by 3 bases and J by 1 base, with 15 bases between them. The CDR3 sequence: CASSHPGLTFNYGYTF. CDR3 nucleotides: TGTGCCAGCAGCCACCCTGGCCTGACATTTAACTATGGCTACACCTTC.

This clonotype has ten or more counts. The V gene is TRBV6-1, the J gene TRBJ1-5; D is perhaps TRBD1 (5 bases). Between the trimmed V and J ends, which lost 2 bases and 7 bases, there was a span of 18 bases. Per the germline V gene, CDR1 is MNHNS and CDR2 is SASEGT. CDR3 size: 16 residues. The CDR3 reads CASSERGTFLNQPQHF. CDR3 DNA: TGTGCCAGCAGTGAACGGGGGACTTTTCTTAACCAGCCCCAGCATTTT.

This clonotype was recorded at least ten times. J is TRBJ1-3 and V is TRBV12-3 or TRBV12-4, with a weak D call TRBD1 (5 bases). V lost 4 bases and J 3 bases, leaving 25 bases between the germline ends. CDR3 length: 19 residues. The CDR3 region has the DNA TGTGCCAGCAGTTCGCCCCAAACCTTCGGTTGGGGCCTTGGAAACACCATATATTTT. It codes for CASSSPQTFGWGLGNTIYF.

The table lists this clonotype with many counts. The genes are TRBV6-2 or TRBV6-3 and TRBJ1-1; D gene ambiguous. The germline V gene has CDR1 MNHEY and CDR2 SVGEGT. This CDR3 has 14 residues. The V gene lost 6 bases and the J gene lost 4 bases, with 15 bases spanning the gap. The CDR3 sequence: CASRTTGILTEAFF. DNA for the CDR3: TGTGCCAGCAGGACCACCGGGATTCTCACTGAAGCTTTCTTT.

Only a few counts were recorded for this clonotype. The CDR3 loop reads CASSVFRGTEAFF. CDR3 bases: TGTGCCAGCAGCGTGTTCAGAGGCACTGAAGCTTTCTTT. The chain links TRBV3-1 to TRBJ1-1, with D unclear. The CDR3 extends over 13 amino acids. V lost 5 bases, J lost 4 bases, and 11 bases lay in between. The germline CDR1 and CDR2 sequences are LGHDT and YNNKEL (reference sequence).

This chain links TRBV5-1 with TRBJ2-5; D unclear. The germline V gene has CDR1 SGHRS and CDR2 YFSETQ. The CDR3 is made up of 12 amino acids. Between the trimmed V and J ends, which lost 1 base and 5 bases, there was a span of 6 bases. CDR3 sequence reads: CASSLFRETQYF. In DNA, the CDR3 is TGCGCCAGCAGCTTGTTTAGGGAGACCCAGTACTTC.

This clonotype was detected ten times or more. The chain joins TRBV19 to TRBJ2-1, with D possibly TRBD1 on 5 matching bases. CDR3 length: 14 residues. Between the trimmed V and J ends, which lost 1 base and 2 bases, there was a span of 6 bases. Germline-derived CDR1 and CDR2 are LNHDA and SQIVND (reference sequence). The CDR3 here is CASSIVGPYNEQFF. The CDR3, as DNA: TGTGCCAGTAGTATAGTGGGGCCCTACAATGAGCAGTTCTTC.

The sample holds many counts of this clonotype. CDR3 in DNA: TGTGCCAGCAGCCAAGCTCGCAGGCTCTATGGCTACACCTTC. Its translation: CASSQARRLYGYTF. V and J are TRBV4-2 and TRBJ1-2; no definite D call. The CDR3 has 14 amino acids. Germline lookup yields CDR1 LGHNA and CDR2 YNFKEQ. V lost 1 base and J lost 4, with 10 bases in between.

This clonotype was counted ten times or more. J is TRBJ1-1 and V is TRBV18, with 7 bases that match TRBD1. The CDR3 runs to 14 residues. Germline loops: CDR1 KGHSH, CDR2 LQKENI. V was clipped by 2 bases and J by 1 base; unmatched bases: 1. CDR3 amino acids: CASSPDRANTEAFF. The CDR3 coding sequence is TGTGCCAGCTCACCAGACAGGGCGAACACTGAAGCTTTCTTT.

This clonotype came up many times. The genes are TRBV12-3 or TRBV12-4 and TRBJ2-1, with D perhaps matching TRBD2 (7 bases). The CDR3 runs to 16 residues. V lost 1 base, J lost 2 bases, and 12 bases lay in between. The CDR3 bases are TGTGCCAGCAGTTTAGTAGGGGGGGAAGCCTACAATGAGCAGTTCTTC. Translated, it gives CASSLVGGEAYNEQFF.

This chain links TRBV5-1 with TRBJ1-2; perhaps TRBD1 as D (6 bases). The germline CDR1 and CDR2 sequences are SGHRS and YFSETQ. The V end was cut by 1 base, the J end by 8 bases, with 18 bases between. This CDR3 is built from 15 residues. CDR3 in amino acids: CASSLSGTTYEGYTF. CDR3 coding DNA: TGCGCCAGCAGCTTGTCCGGGACAACCTATGAAGGCTACACCTTC.